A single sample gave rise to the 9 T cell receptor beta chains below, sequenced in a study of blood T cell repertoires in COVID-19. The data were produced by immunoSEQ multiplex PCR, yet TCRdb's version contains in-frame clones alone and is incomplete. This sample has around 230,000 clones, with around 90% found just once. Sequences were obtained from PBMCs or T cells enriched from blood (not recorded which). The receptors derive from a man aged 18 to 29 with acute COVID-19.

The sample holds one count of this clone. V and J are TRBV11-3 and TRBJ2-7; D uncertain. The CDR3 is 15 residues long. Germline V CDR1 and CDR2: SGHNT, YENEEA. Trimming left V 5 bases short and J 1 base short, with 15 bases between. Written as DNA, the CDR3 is TGTGCCAGCAGCCCAAGAGGCCTAGTTTCCTACGAGCAGTACTTC. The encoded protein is CASSPRGLVSYEQYF. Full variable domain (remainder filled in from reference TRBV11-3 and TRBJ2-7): EAGVVQSPRYKIIEKKQPVAFWCNPISGHNTLYWYLQNLGQGPELLIRYENEEAVDDSQLPKDRFSAERLKGVDSTLKIQPAELGDSAVYLCASSPRGLVSYEQYFGPGTRLTVT.

The CDR3 DNA is TGCAGCGTTGGGACTACCTACGAGCAGTACTTC. As protein: CSVGTTYEQYF. The chain recombines TRBV29-1 with TRBJ2-7; a weak D match, TRBD2 (6 bases). CDR1 is SQVTM, CDR2 ANQGSEA, per germline. The CDR3 has 11 residues. V was trimmed by 4 bases and J by 2 bases, leaving 6 bases between them.

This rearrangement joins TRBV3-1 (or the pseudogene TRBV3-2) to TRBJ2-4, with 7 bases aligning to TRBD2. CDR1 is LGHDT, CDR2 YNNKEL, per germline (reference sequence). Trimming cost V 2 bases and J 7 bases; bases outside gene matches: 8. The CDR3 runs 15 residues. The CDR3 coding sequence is TGTGCCAGCAGCCAATCGGGAGGACATGGGAACATTCAGTACTTC. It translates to CASSQSGGHGNIQYF.

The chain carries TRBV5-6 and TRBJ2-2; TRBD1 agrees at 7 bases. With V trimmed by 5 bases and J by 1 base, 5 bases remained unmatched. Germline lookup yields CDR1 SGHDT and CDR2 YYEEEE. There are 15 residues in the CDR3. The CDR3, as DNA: TGTGCCAGCAGTTCAACAGGGGAGAACACCGGGGAGCTGTTTTTT. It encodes CASSSTGENTGELFF. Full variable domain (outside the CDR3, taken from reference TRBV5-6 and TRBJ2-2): DAGVTQSPTHLIKTRGQQVTLRCSPKSGHDTVSWYQQALGQGPQFIFQYYEEEERQRGNFPDRFSGHQFPNYSSELNVNALLLGDSALYLCASSSTGENTGELFFGEGSRLTVL.

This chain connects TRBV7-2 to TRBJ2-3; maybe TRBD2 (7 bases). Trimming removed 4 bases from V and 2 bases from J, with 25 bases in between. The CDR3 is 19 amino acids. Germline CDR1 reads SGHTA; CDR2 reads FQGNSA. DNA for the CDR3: TGTGCCAGCAGCTCCGCCATCAGGGGCCTAGCGGTATTCACAGATACGCAGTATTTT. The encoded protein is CASSSAIRGLAVFTDTQYF.

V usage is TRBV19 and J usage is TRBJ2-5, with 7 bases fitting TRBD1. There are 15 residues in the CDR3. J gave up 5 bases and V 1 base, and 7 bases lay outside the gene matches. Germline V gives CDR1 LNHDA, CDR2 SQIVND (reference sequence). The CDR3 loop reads CASSIVKGARETQYF. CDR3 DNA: TGTGCCAGTAGTATAGTTAAGGGGGCGAGGGAGACCCAGTACTTC.

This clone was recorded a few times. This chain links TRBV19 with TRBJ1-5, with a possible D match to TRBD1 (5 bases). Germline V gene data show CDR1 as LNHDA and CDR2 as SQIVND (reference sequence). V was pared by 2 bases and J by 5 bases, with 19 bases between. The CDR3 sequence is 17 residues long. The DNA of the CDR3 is TGTGCCAGTAGTATAATGCTGCTAGGGACTTGGGATCAGCCCCAGCATTTT. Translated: CASSIMLLGTWDQPQHF.

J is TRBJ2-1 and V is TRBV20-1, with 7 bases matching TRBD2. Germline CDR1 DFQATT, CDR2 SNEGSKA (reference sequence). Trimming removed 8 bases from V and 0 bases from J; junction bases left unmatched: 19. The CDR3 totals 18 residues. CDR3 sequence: CSSSDGGRGVSSYNEQFF. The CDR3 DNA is TGCAGTTCAAGTGACGGCGGGAGAGGCGTAAGCTCCTACAATGAGCAGTTCTTC.

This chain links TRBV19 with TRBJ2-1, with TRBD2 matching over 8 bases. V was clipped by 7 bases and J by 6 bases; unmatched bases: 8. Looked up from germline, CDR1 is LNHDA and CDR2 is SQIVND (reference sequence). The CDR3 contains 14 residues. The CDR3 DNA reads TGTGCCAGTACCGCGGGGGGACTGATCAATGAGCAGTTCTTC. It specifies CASTAGGLINEQFF. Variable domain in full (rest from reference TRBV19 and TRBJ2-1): DGGITQSPKYLFRKEGQNVTLSCEQNLNHDAMYWYRQDPGQGLRLIYYSQIVNDFQKGDIAEGYSVSREKKESFPLTVTSAQKNPTAFYLCASTAGGLINEQFFGPGTRLTVL.